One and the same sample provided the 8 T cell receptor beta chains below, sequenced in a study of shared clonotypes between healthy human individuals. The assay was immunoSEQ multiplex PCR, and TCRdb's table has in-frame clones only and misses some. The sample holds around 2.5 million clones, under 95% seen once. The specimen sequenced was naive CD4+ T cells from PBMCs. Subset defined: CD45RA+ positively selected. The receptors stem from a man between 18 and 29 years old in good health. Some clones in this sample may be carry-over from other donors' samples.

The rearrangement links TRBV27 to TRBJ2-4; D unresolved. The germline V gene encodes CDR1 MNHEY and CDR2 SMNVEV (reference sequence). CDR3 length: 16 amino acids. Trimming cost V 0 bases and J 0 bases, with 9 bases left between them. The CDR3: CASSLSVSLAKNIQYF. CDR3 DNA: TGTGCCAGCAGTTTATCTGTCAGTCTAGCCAAAAACATTCAGTACTTC.

The DNA for the CDR3 is TGTGCCAGCAGCCCGGACTACCCCGCAGACGAGCAGTACTTC. Encoded protein: CASSPDYPADEQYF. The chain carries TRBV5-4 and TRBJ2-7; TRBD2 might be the D (6 bases). The CDR3 extends over 14 amino acids. Germline values: CDR1 SGHNT, CDR2 YYREEE (reference sequence). The ends were cut back, 4 bases at V and 5 bases at J, with 16 bases in the middle. Combining the CDR3 with reference TRBV5-4 and TRBJ2-7 gives the whole variable domain ETGVTQSPTHLIKTRGQQVTLRCSSQSGHNTVSWYQQALGQGPQFIFQYYREEENGRGNFPPRFSGLQFPNYSSELNVNALELDDSALYLCASSPDYPADEQYFGPGTRLTVT.

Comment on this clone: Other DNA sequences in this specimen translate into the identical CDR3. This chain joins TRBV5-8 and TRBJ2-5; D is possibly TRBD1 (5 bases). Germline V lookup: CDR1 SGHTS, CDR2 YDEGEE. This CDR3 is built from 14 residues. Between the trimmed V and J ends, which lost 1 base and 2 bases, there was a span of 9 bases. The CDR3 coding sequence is TGTGCCAGCAGCTTGAGAGACAGACAAGAGACCCAGTACTTC. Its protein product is CASSLRDRQETQYF.

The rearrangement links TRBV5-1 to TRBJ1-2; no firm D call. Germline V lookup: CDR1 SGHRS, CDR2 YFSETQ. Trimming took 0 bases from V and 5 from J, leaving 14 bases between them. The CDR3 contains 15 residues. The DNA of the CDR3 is TGCGCCAGCAGCTTGGAAGCGGGGAGATCTTATGGCTACACCTTC. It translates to CASSLEAGRSYGYTF. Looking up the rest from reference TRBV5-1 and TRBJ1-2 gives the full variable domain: KAGVTQTPRYLIKTRGQQVTLSCSPISGHRSVSWYQQTPGQGLQFLFEYFSETQRNKGNFPGRFSGRQFSNSRSEMNVSTLELGDSALYLCASSLEAGRSYGYTFGSGTRLTVV.

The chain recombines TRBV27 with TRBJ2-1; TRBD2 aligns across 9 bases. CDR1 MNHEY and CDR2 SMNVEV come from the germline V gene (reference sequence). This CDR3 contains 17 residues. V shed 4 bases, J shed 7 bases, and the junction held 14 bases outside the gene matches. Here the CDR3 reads CASSSWGAGGSENEQFF. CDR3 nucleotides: TGTGCCAGCAGTTCCTGGGGAGCGGGAGGCTCGGAAAATGAGCAGTTCTTC.

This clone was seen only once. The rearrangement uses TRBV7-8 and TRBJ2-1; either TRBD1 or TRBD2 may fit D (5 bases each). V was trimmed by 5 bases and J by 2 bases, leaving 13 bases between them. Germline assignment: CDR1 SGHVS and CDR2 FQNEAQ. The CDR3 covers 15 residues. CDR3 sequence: CASSLGTAAYNEQFF. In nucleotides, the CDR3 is TGTGCCAGCAGCCTCGGGACCGCCGCCTACAATGAGCAGTTCTTC.

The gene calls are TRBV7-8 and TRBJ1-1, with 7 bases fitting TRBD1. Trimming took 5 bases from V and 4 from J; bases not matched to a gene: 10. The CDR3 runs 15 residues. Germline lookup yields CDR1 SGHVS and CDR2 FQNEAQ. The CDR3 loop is CASSLRQGGATEAFF. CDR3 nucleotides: TGTGCCAGCAGCCTCAGACAGGGTGGTGCCACTGAAGCTTTCTTT.

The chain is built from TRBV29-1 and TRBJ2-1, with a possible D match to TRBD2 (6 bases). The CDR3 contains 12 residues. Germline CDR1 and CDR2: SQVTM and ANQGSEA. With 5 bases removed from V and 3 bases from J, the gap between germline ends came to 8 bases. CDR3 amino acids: CSVREYYNEQFF. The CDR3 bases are TGCAGCGTTCGGGAGTACTACAATGAGCAGTTCTTC.